This TCR beta chain appears in the sequencing data of a study of read filtering for tumor transcriptome and immune sequencing (TCRdb year 2020). As for the study more broadly: Of the patients in the cohort, approximately 17 were male and roughly 13 were female, and their mean age was around 64 years, with a range of about 40 to 85. By revised international staging, fewer than ten patients were R-ISS I, 15 to 20 were R-ISS II and over 5 were R-ISS III. Whole-transcriptome libraries were prepared with the TruSeq RNA Access Library Prep Kit after DNase treatment. Per sample, about 4.05 to 11 million TCR-region mapped reads were obtained with IR-seq, compared with only about 80 to 1,400 with RNA-seq. Using the same bone marrow samples, the study ran both targeted immune repertoire sequencing and bulk whole-transcriptome sequencing and then compared the TCR repertoires from each method. One of the main goals was to work out a read-filtering strategy for immune repertoire data, in particular whether clonotypes backed by only a single read should be removed. Study-wide findings and limitations: The sorted CD138-negative fraction was composed of a mixed bone marrow immune population rather than of purified T cells. The correlation between IR-seq and RNA-seq shared clonotype proportions was increased by removal of single-read clonotypes. Compared with RNA-seq, IR-seq captured clonotypes at much greater depth and more reliably, and a smaller IR-seq throughput was enough to identify most of the shared clonotypes. In IR-seq, single-read clonotypes were roughly four fifths of clonotypes but approximately 3.2% of total reads; in RNA-seq they were roughly 72% of clonotypes and roughly 45% of reads.

TCR libraries were constructed from roughly 360 ng RNA using the Immunoverse kit, and molecular barcoded adaptors covering alpha/delta and beta/gamma chains were employed. TCR library preparation was performed with the same RNA that was used for transcriptome sequencing. An Illumina HiSeq 4000 with 2 x 150 cycles was used to sequence the TCR libraries. The original methods were these. TCR reads were aligned to human V, D, J and C references and assembled into CDR3 clonotypes with MiXCR, including quality filtering and error correction. The tcR package in R was used to analyze clonotype counts and gene usage diversity. Raw mapping reads were checked after the RNA-seq reads had been mapped by STAR aligner version 2.5.3a onto the human GRCh37 genome. IR-seq fastq files were randomly downsampled with Seqtk 1.3 to test the effect of sequencing depth on detected clonotypes. TCRdb took the public reads, trimmed them with fastp at Q25, ran MiXCR for clone calling and kept in-frame beta chains. CDR3 protein duplicates are merged, each entry listing the most common genes and DNA. For this entry, the V and J calls and clone size follow TCRdb and not the study's own pipeline. This sample has around 41,000 distinct CDR3 sequences in its table, and about 10% of those were observed once. The ten largest clones add up to around 35% of the sample.

From cysteine to phenylalanine, the CDR3 is 12 amino acids long. The DNA shown is the 36-base CDR3, in frame from base 1. CDR1 and CDR2 (SEHNR, FQNEAQ) derive from the germline V gene (reference sequence). V is reduced by 1 base and J by 11 bases, leaving a spacing of 9 bases between them. Every patient had bone marrow sampled at the time of active disease. Isolation of bone marrow mononuclear cells was performed by Ficoll-Hypaque density gradient centrifugation. To remove myeloma plasma cells, the cells were labeled with CD138 magnetic microbeads on a MACS separator, and CD138-negative cells were then collected by negative selection. Flow cytometry with CD138 antibodies on an Attune NxT was used to check how pure the isolated cells were. Total RNA was extracted using TRIzol reagent and was quantified on a NanoDrop spectrophotometer. For each patient, paired RNA-seq and IR-seq were run on the CD138-negative bone marrow sample from that patient.

In the case of this clonotype: Which antigen it targets is not known. No per-base quality is available; no much larger clone lies one base away.

Sequencing was carried out using a population of CD138-negative cells sorted from bone marrow. Reading the label with the study, this specimen's cell subset or site is: bone marrow mononuclear cells depleted of CD138+ plasma/myeloma cells by negative magnetic selection. The rearrangement joined TRBV7-9 to TRBJ1-5; no confident D gene assignment can be made. This TCR derives from a donor at least 40 years old with multiple myeloma. CDR3 reads: CASSLESGAQHF. At the DNA level, the sequence is TGTGCCAGCAGCTTAGAGTCGGGAGCCCAGCATTTT.